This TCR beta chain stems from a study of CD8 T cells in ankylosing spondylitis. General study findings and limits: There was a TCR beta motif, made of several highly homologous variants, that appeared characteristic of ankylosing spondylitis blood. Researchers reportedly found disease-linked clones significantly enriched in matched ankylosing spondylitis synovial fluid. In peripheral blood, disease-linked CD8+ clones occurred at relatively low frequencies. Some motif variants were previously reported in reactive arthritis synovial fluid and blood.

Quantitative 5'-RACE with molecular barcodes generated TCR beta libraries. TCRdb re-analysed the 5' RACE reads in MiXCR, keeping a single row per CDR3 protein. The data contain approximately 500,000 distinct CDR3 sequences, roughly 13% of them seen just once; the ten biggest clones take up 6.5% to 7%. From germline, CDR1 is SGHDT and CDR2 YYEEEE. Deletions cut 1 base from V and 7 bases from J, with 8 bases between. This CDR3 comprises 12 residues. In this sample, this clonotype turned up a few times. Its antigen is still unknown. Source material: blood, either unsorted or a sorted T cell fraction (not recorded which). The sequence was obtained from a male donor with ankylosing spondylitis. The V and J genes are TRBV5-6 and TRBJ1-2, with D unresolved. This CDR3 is CASSLKVLGYTF. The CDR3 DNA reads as TGTGCCAGCAGCTTGAAGGTTCTTGGCTACACCTTC.